These 24 T cell receptor beta chains were sequenced from one sample in a study of CD8 T cells in Susac syndrome. An amount of RNA that ranged from roughly 0.5 to 1 ug was reverse transcribed with random hexamers. One entry per CDR3 protein results from TCRdb running MiXCR on the immunoSEQ multiplex PCR reads. The table has some 260,000 distinct CDR3 sequences, about 88% seen once. The material sequenced was CD8+ T cells from PBMCs. The source is a human donor with multiple sclerosis.

This clonotype was found once. The chain recombines TRBV20-1 with TRBJ2-3; TRBD2 is a possible D gene (5 bases). The CDR3 is made up of 13 amino acids. V was pared by 2 bases and J by 1 base, with 7 bases between. Germline loops: CDR1 DFQATT, CDR2 SNEGSKA (reference sequence). The CDR3 nucleotides are TGCAGTGCTAGAAGTAGCGGCACAGATACGCAGTATTTT. It translates to CSARSSGTDTQYF.

This sequence joins TRBV19 and TRBJ2-5; D is unresolved. V was trimmed by 3 bases and J by 1 base, leaving 15 bases between them. Germline V lookup: CDR1 LNHDA, CDR2 SQIVND (reference sequence). The CDR3 is 16 residues long. CDR3 sequence reads: CASSIRAESSQETQYF. The CDR3 DNA is TGTGCCAGTAGTATCCGGGCAGAATCTTCCCAAGAGACCCAGTACTTC.

V is TRBV9 and J is TRBJ2-3; 10 bases agree with TRBD2. The CDR3 spans 14 residues. Per germline, CDR1 SGDLS and CDR2 YYNGEE. The ends lost 4 bases at V and 3 bases at J; junction bases unmatched: 2. The CDR3 bases are TGTGCCAGCAGCACAGCGGGAGGGACAGATACGCAGTATTTT. Translating gives CASSTAGGTDTQYF.

This chain uses TRBV9 with TRBJ1-2; D is unclear. CDR1 is SGDLS, CDR2 YYNGEE, per germline. V was trimmed by 0 bases and J by 4 bases, leaving 7 bases between them. This CDR3 is built from 13 residues. The CDR3 bases are TGTGCCAGCAGCGTAGATGCACTCTATGGCTACACCTTC. Its protein product is CASSVDALYGYTF.

The rearrangement uses TRBV10-3 and TRBJ1-3; no clear D. CDR1 and CDR2 (germline): ENHRY, SYGVKD. The V and J ends lost 3 bases and 0 bases respectively, with 15 bases between them. The CDR3 runs to 17 residues. CDR3 loop: CAISDHFTESSGNTIYF. DNA for the CDR3: TGTGCCATCAGTGATCATTTCACAGAGAGCTCTGGAAACACCATATATTTT.

This chain joins TRBV7-3 and TRBJ2-5, with D perhaps matching TRBD2 (6 bases). CDR1 is SGHTA, CDR2 FQGTGA, per germline. Between the trimmed V and J ends, which lost 6 bases and 2 bases, there was a span of 10 bases. This CDR3 spans 13 amino acids. CDR3 bases: TGTGCCAGCAGTTCAAGCGGGCAAGAGACCCAGTACTTC. It specifies CASSSSGQETQYF.

This clonotype was seen a handful of times. The chain joins TRBV7-9 to TRBJ2-7; TRBD2 might be the D (6 bases). Per germline, CDR1 SEHNR and CDR2 FQNEAQ (reference sequence). V gave up 1 base and J gave up 5 bases, with 9 bases separating them. The CDR3 is 13 residues long. The CDR3 protein is CASSLGAGNEQYF. The CDR3 bases are TGTGCCAGCAGCTTAGGTGCGGGGAACGAGCAGTACTTC.

The chain joins TRBV9 to TRBJ2-7; tentative D call: TRBD1 (6 bases). The CDR3 runs to 15 residues. The V end lost 0 bases, the J end lost 5 bases, and 15 bases lay between the germline ends. Germline V CDR1 and CDR2: SGDLS, YYNGEE. DNA of the CDR3: TGTGCCAGCAGCGTAGGGCTGACAGGCGCGAACGAGCAGTACTTC. It specifies CASSVGLTGANEQYF. Filled out from reference TRBV9 and TRBJ2-7, the complete variable domain reads DSGVTQTPKHLITATGQRVTLRCSPRSGDLSVYWYQQSLDQGLQFLIQYYNGEERAKGNILERFSAQQFPDLHSELNLSSLELGDSALYFCASSVGLTGANEQYFGPGTRLTVT.

This chain connects TRBV11-2 to TRBJ1-5; maybe TRBD1 (5 bases). The ends were cut back, 3 bases at V and 4 bases at J, with 10 bases in the middle. Per the germline V gene, CDR1 is SGHAT and CDR2 is FQNNGV. This CDR3 has 14 residues. Here the CDR3 DNA reads TGTGCCAGCAGCTTCGACAGTCGGAATCAGCCCCAGCATTTT. This gives the protein CASSFDSRNQPQHF.

The V and J genes are TRBV7-9 and TRBJ1-2, with 10 bases identical to TRBD1. Germline V CDR1 and CDR2: SEHNR, FQNEAQ (reference sequence). After removal of 5 bases from V and 3 bases from J, the junction contained 3 bases not matched to a gene. There are 14 residues in the CDR3. The CDR3 DNA follows: TGTGCCAGCAGCACGGGGACAGGGGACTATGGCTACACCTTC. Protein sequence: CASSTGTGDYGYTF.

The rearrangement uses TRBV5-1 and TRBJ1-1; D remains unclear. This CDR3 is 13 amino acids long. Per the germline V gene, CDR1 is SGHRS and CDR2 is YFSETQ. The ends were cut back, 4 bases at V and 3 bases at J, with 10 bases in the middle. Written as DNA, the CDR3 is TGCGCCAGCAGCCAGGATTTTCACACTGAAGCTTTCTTT. Its protein product is CASSQDFHTEAFF.

The rearrangement uses TRBV7-9 and TRBJ2-1, with 10 positions matching TRBD2. The CDR3 is 16 amino acids. Per germline, CDR1 SEHNR and CDR2 FQNEAQ (reference sequence). J lost 5 bases, V lost 2 bases, and 6 bases had no gene match. Written as DNA, the CDR3 is TGTGCCAGCAGCTTACGGCTAGCGGGAGTAAACAATGAGCAGTTCTTC. Its protein product is CASSLRLAGVNNEQFF.

Only a few counts were recorded for this clonotype. The chain links TRBV20-1 to TRBJ2-5; either TRBD1 or TRBD2 may fit D (5 bases each). The CDR3 totals 15 residues. Germline V gene data show CDR1 as DFQATT and CDR2 as SNEGSKA (reference sequence). V dropped 1 base and J dropped 0 bases, with 12 bases sitting between them. The CDR3 bases are TGCAGTGCTAGAGCCATCTGGGGGTACCAAGAGACCCAGTACTTC. As protein: CSARAIWGYQETQYF.

The rearrangement uses TRBV7-9 and TRBJ2-1; TRBD2 matches 10 bases. J gave up 7 bases and V 0 bases, and 3 bases lay outside the gene matches. Per the germline V gene, CDR1 is SEHNR and CDR2 is FQNEAQ (reference sequence). This CDR3 contains 15 residues. CDR3 residues: CASSLASGRRNEQFF. DNA of the CDR3: TGTGCCAGCAGCTTAGCTAGCGGGAGGCGGAATGAGCAGTTCTTC.

V usage is TRBV27 and J usage is TRBJ2-1; 8 bases map to TRBD2. The junction had 12 bases not matched to a gene; V was cut back by 0 bases and J by 5 bases. In germline, CDR1 is MNHEY, CDR2 SMNVEV (reference sequence). The length of the CDR3 is 18 residues. CDR3 loop: CASSLSTPASGPHNEQFF. The CDR3 coding sequence is TGTGCCAGCAGTTTATCAACCCCCGCTAGCGGGCCCCACAATGAGCAGTTCTTC.

This clonotype appeared a single time. The chain carries TRBV10-1 and TRBJ1-1; D might be TRBD1 (5 bases). Per germline, CDR1 WNHNN and CDR2 SYGVQD (reference sequence). The CDR3 runs 13 residues. V lost 4 bases and J 4 bases, leaving 10 bases between the germline ends. The DNA for the CDR3 is TGCGCCAGCAGTGTTGGGGGAATCACTGAAGCTTTCTTT. It specifies CASSVGGITEAFF.

V usage is TRBV20-1 and J usage is TRBJ2-5, with D possibly being TRBD1 (5 bases). Germline CDR1 DFQATT, CDR2 SNEGSKA (reference sequence). This CDR3 is built from 14 residues. Trimming removed 2 bases at V and 2 bases at J, with 12 bases between. This CDR3 is CSARTGVEQETQYF. In DNA, the CDR3 is TGCAGTGCTAGAACAGGAGTCGAACAAGAGACCCAGTACTTC.

V and J are TRBV12-3 or TRBV12-4 and TRBJ1-1; no reliable D call. Trimming took 6 bases from V and 4 from J, leaving 15 bases between them. The CDR3 contains 14 residues. CDR3 region: CASSLPRRSTEAFF. The CDR3 DNA follows: TGTGCCAGCAGCCTACCCAGGCGTTCCACTGAAGCTTTCTTT.

A few counts support this clonotype. The V gene is TRBV7-9, the J gene TRBJ1-2, with TRBD1 matching over 8 bases. Germline V gene data show CDR1 as SEHNR and CDR2 as FQNEAQ (reference sequence). V lost 1 base to trimming and J lost 4 bases; unmatched junction nucleotides: 2. The CDR3 spans 14 residues. CDR3 sequence reads: CASSLGGTGYGYTF. CDR3 bases: TGTGCCAGCAGCTTAGGAGGGACAGGCTATGGCTACACCTTC.

This clonotype has just one count. V usage is TRBV5-1 and J usage is TRBJ2-7; TRBD2 matches 14 bases. The V segment lost 4 bases and the J segment 5 bases; nucleotides outside the gene matches: 8. This CDR3 is built from 16 residues. Germline values: CDR1 SGHRS, CDR2 YFSETQ. CDR3 in amino acids: CASSRGLAGVSNEQYF. DNA of the CDR3: TGCGCCAGCAGCAGGGGACTAGCGGGAGTATCGAACGAGCAGTACTTC.

This clonotype occurred a few times. The CDR3 DNA follows: TGCAGCGTTGAGGGGAGGGATGAGCAGTTCTTC. Its protein is CSVEGRDEQFF. This chain links TRBV29-1 with TRBJ2-1; 7 bases agree with TRBD2. The CDR3 totals 11 residues. Germline V CDR1 and CDR2: SQVTM, ANQGSEA. V dropped 3 bases and J dropped 8; count of bases not matched to a gene: 1.

The chain couples TRBV24-1 to TRBJ2-2; 7 positions agree with TRBD1. Per germline, CDR1 KGHDR and CDR2 SFDVKD. This CDR3 has 15 residues. Trimming cost V 9 bases and J 0 bases; bases outside gene matches: 6. CDR3 amino acids: CATATGQTNTGELFF. CDR3 nucleotides: TGTGCCACCGCTACGGGACAGACGAACACCGGGGAGCTGTTTTTT.

The genes are TRBV6-1 and TRBJ2-2; D is ambiguous. The CDR3 loop spans 14 amino acids. V gave up 3 bases and J gave up 1 base, with 6 bases separating them. CDR1 and CDR2 from the germline V gene are MNHNS and SASEGT. CDR3 in amino acids: CASSDNRNTGELFF. CDR3 sequence (DNA): TGTGCCAGCAGTGATAACAGGAACACCGGGGAGCTGTTTTTT.

This chain links TRBV27 with TRBJ2-1, with D unresolved. The CDR3 spans 15 residues. Germline values: CDR1 MNHEY, CDR2 SMNVEV (reference sequence). Trimming cost V 5 bases and J 6 bases, with 17 bases left between them. The CDR3 here is CASSPRFRVGNEQFF. The CDR3 region has the DNA TGTGCCAGCAGTCCCCGTTTCCGCGTGGGCAATGAGCAGTTCTTC.